Shown below are 25 T cell receptor beta chains from a single sample sequenced in a study of T cell responses to AZD1222 COVID-19 vaccine. Measured with immunoSEQ multiplex PCR; TCRdb has only the in-frame clones, and not every one. The sample has over 130,000 clones, 80% to 90% seen once. The source was peripheral blood, collected on day 0 of AZD1222 vaccination. The receptors come from an adult in good health.

The rearrangement links TRBV12-2 to TRBJ2-2; the D call TRBD2 from the table was never checked on the DNA. TRBV12-2 is marked as a pseudogene. The CDR3 consists of 18 residues. Written as DNA, the CDR3 is TGTGCAAGTCGCTTAGAGAGGCTAGCGGGAGAGGAGACCGGGGAGCTGTTTTTT. Protein sequence: CASRLERLAGEETGELFF.

In DNA form, the CDR3 reads TGTGCCAGCAGTTTACAGGGACTAGCGGACTACAATGAGCAGTTCTTC. Translating gives CASSLQGLADYNEQFF. This chain links TRBV28 with TRBJ2-1; 11 bases fit TRBD2. The V segment lost 2 bases and the J segment 3 bases; nucleotides outside the gene matches: 3. The CDR3 covers 16 residues. CDR1 is MDHEN, CDR2 SYDVKM, per germline.

The genes are TRBV28 and TRBJ1-2; 8 nucleotides line up with TRBD1. CDR3 length: 13 amino acids. J lost 4 bases, V lost 2 bases, and 0 bases had no gene match. In germline, CDR1 is MDHEN, CDR2 SYDVKM. CDR3 coding DNA: TGTGCCAGCAGTTTAACAGGGGGCTATGGCTACACCTTC. Protein product: CASSLTGGYGYTF.

The chain has TRBV15 and TRBJ2-1; no definite D call. Trimming cost V 0 bases and J 12 bases, with 12 bases left between them. Germline V gene lookup returns CDR1 LNHNV and CDR2 YYDKDF (reference sequence). The CDR3 is 13 residues long. The CDR3 nucleotides read TGTGCCACCAGCAGAGATCTTAACGAAGGGCAGTTCTTC. It yields the protein CATSRDLNEGQFF.

The genes are TRBV5-6 and TRBJ2-5; no clear D gene. The V gene lost 1 base and the J gene lost 7 bases, with 11 bases spanning the gap. This CDR3 has 13 amino acids. The V gene's germline CDR1 is SGHDT and CDR2 YYEEEE. CDR3: CASSLLVAGTQYF. CDR3 DNA sequence: TGTGCCAGCAGCTTGTTGGTAGCCGGGACCCAGTACTTC.

V is TRBV28 and J is TRBJ1-3; no clear D. This CDR3 comprises 15 residues. V lost 4 bases, J lost 0 bases, and 10 bases lay in between. Germline values: CDR1 MDHEN, CDR2 SYDVKM. Written as DNA, the CDR3 is TGTGCCAGCAGTTCTCAGGCCGTCTCTGGAAACACCATATATTTT. Protein product: CASSSQAVSGNTIYF.

This sequence joins TRBV7-8 and TRBJ1-5; TRBD1 matches at 12 bases. The CDR3 totals 18 residues. The V gene end was trimmed by 5 bases and the J gene end by 4 bases; junction bases not matched to a gene: 12. From germline, CDR1 is SGHVS and CDR2 FQNEAQ. The CDR3 protein is CASSPGDRGPRWNQPQHF. In DNA form, the CDR3 reads TGTGCCAGCAGCCCGGGGGACAGGGGGCCGCGGTGGAATCAGCCCCAGCATTTT.

V is TRBV6-5 and J is TRBJ2-1; D could derive from TRBD1 or TRBD2 (6 bases each). Deletions cut 8 bases from V and 2 bases from J, with 13 bases between. The CDR3 is made up of 14 amino acids. CDR1 is MNHEY, CDR2 SVGAGI, per germline. This chain's CDR3 is CASSEGDTYNEQFF. CDR3 bases: TGTGCCAGCTCGGAGGGGGACACCTACAATGAGCAGTTCTTC.

The rearrangement uses TRBV5-8 and TRBJ2-1; TRBD2 matches 7 bases. This CDR3 region has 14 residues. From germline, CDR1 is SGHTS and CDR2 YDEGEE. V shed 6 bases, J shed 7 bases, and the junction held 10 bases outside the gene matches. CDR3 region: CASIRRGSSNEQFF. The CDR3 DNA reads as TGTGCCAGCATCAGACGCGGGAGTAGTAATGAGCAGTTCTTC.

The chain uses TRBV19 and TRBJ2-7; TRBD1 is a possible D gene (5 bases). V lost 6 bases and J 0 bases, leaving 9 bases between the germline ends. Per the germline V gene, CDR1 is LNHDA and CDR2 is SQIVND (reference sequence). The CDR3 totals 13 residues. Written as DNA, the CDR3 is TGTGCCAGTAGCGACAGCAACTCCTACGAGCAGTACTTC. It is translated as CASSDSNSYEQYF. Full variable domain (remainder filled in from reference TRBV19 and TRBJ2-7): DGGITQSPKYLFRKEGQNVTLSCEQNLNHDAMYWYRQDPGQGLRLIYYSQIVNDFQKGDIAEGYSVSREKKESFPLTVTSAQKNPTAFYLCASSDSNSYEQYFGPGTRLTVT.

The rearrangement joins TRBV7-2 to TRBJ2-5, with D maybe TRBD1 (5 bases). CDR1 is SGHTA, CDR2 FQGNSA, per germline. Trimming cost V 4 bases and J 1 base, with 7 bases left between them. This CDR3 spans 13 amino acids. CDR3 DNA: TGTGCCAGCAGCTCAGGGCCCCAAGAGACCCAGTACTTC. This encodes CASSSGPQETQYF. Full variable domain (rest looked up from reference TRBV7-2 and TRBJ2-5): GAGVSQSPSNKVTEKGKDVELRCDPISGHTALYWYRQSLGQGLEFLIYFQGNSAPDKSGLPSDRFSAERTGGSVSTLTIQRTQQEDSAVYLCASSSGPQETQYFGPGTRLLVL.

This clone appeared a few times. The chain joins TRBV5-6 to TRBJ1-6; a weak D match, TRBD1 (6 bases). The CDR3 totals 17 residues. Germline V gives CDR1 SGHDT, CDR2 YYEEEE. Trimming pared 4 bases from V and 6 bases from J, leaving 20 bases between. The CDR3 reads CASSESWGPDVNSPLHF. CDR3 nucleotides: TGTGCCAGCAGCGAGAGTTGGGGGCCGGATGTTAATTCACCCCTCCACTTT.

The sample holds one count of this clone. The gene calls are TRBV7-7 and TRBJ2-5; D might be TRBD1 (7 bases). The CDR3 runs 16 residues. Trimming took 5 bases from V and 5 from J, leaving 21 bases between them. CDR1 and CDR2 from the germline V gene are SSHAT and FNYEAQ (reference sequence). This CDR3 is CASSRGGGAPWETQYF. CDR3 DNA: TGTGCCAGCAGCCGTGGAGGGGGCGCCCCGTGGGAGACCCAGTACTTC.

This chain links TRBV15 with TRBJ2-7; 10 nucleotides match TRBD1. The junction had 11 bases not matched to a gene; V was cut back by 5 bases and J by 4 bases. The CDR3 has 16 residues. The germline CDR1 and CDR2 sequences are LNHNV and YYDKDF (reference sequence). The CDR3 DNA sequence: TGTGCCACCAGCGCCCGACCTGGGACAGGGGAGTACGAGCAGTACTTC. Its translation: CATSARPGTGEYEQYF.

V usage is TRBV4-2 and J usage is TRBJ2-6; no reliable D call. Looked up from germline, CDR1 is LGHNA and CDR2 is YNFKEQ. The CDR3 loop spans 20 amino acids. The V gene lost 0 bases and the J gene lost 4 bases, with 22 bases spanning the gap. The chain's CDR3 is CASSQDLLGSGADGANVLTF. The CDR3 region has the DNA TGTGCCAGCAGCCAAGATCTGCTGGGGTCAGGAGCAGACGGGGCCAACGTCCTGACTTTC.

The chain employs TRBV28 and TRBJ1-5; D perhaps matches TRBD1 (5 bases). The ends were cut back, 7 bases at V and 7 bases at J, with 20 bases in the middle. The CDR3 spans 15 residues. Germline V gene lookup returns CDR1 MDHEN and CDR2 SYDVKM. CDR3 bases: TGTGCCAGCACCCGCCCCAGGGTAGAAGGACAGCCCCAGCATTTT. It codes for CASTRPRVEGQPQHF.

The chain couples TRBV6-1 to TRBJ2-2; TRBD2 matches at 10 bases. There are 17 residues in the CDR3. The V segment lost 2 bases and the J segment 4 bases; nucleotides outside the gene matches: 7. CDR1 and CDR2 (germline): MNHNS, SASEGT. The CDR3: CASSEKSIAGGTGELFF. The CDR3 DNA reads as TGTGCCAGCAGTGAAAAGTCTATAGCGGGGGGCACCGGGGAGCTGTTTTTT.

In this sample, this clone turned up a few times. This chain links TRBV20-1 with TRBJ1-3; D remains ambiguous. Germline CDR1 DFQATT, CDR2 SNEGSKA (reference sequence). The V gene lost 3 bases and the J gene lost 4 bases, with 13 bases spanning the gap. The CDR3 loop spans 14 amino acids. The CDR3 DNA is TGCAGTGCTAGTTTGTTTGGGGAAGGAAACACCATATATTTT. Amino acid sequence: CSASLFGEGNTIYF.

This rearrangement joins TRBV5-1 to TRBJ1-1, with D unresolved. Germline CDR1 reads SGHRS; CDR2 reads YFSETQ. The V end was cut by 3 bases, the J end by 7 bases, with 7 bases between. The CDR3 totals 11 residues. The CDR3 loop is CASSSDIEAFF. CDR3 DNA sequence: TGCGCCAGCAGCTCCGACATTGAAGCTTTCTTT.

This sequence joins TRBV6-1 and TRBJ2-7, with a weak D call TRBD2 (6 bases). Per germline, CDR1 MNHNS and CDR2 SASEGT. V lost 2 bases to trimming and J lost 3 bases, with 8 bases between them. CDR3 length: 13 residues. The CDR3 sequence is CASSERRGYEQYF. CDR3 DNA sequence: TGTGCCAGCAGTGAACGGAGGGGCTACGAGCAGTACTTC.

This chain uses TRBV9 with TRBJ1-3; D remains unclear. The CDR3 contains 17 residues. In germline, CDR1 is SGDLS, CDR2 YYNGEE. Trimming stripped 1 base from V and 0 bases from J, with 14 bases between. The CDR3 region is CASSVMGSSTSGNTIYF. CDR3 sequence (DNA): TGTGCCAGCAGCGTAATGGGCAGCTCCACCTCTGGAAACACCATATATTTT.

The rearrangement links TRBV15 to TRBJ1-1, with D tentatively TRBD1 (6 bases). V was pared by 0 bases and J by 4 bases, with 15 bases between. The CDR3 consists of 16 residues. Germline V gene sequence: CDR1 LNHNV, CDR2 YYDKDF (reference sequence). This chain's CDR3 is CATSRDPAGRGTEAFF. The CDR3 DNA follows: TGTGCCACCAGCAGAGACCCCGCGGGCAGGGGCACTGAAGCTTTCTTT.

This clone appeared once. V is TRBV18 and J is TRBJ2-1; 7 bases fit TRBD2. The CDR3 has 14 amino acids. Germline CDR1 reads KGHSH; CDR2 reads LQKENI. J gave up 6 bases and V 2 bases, and 4 bases lay outside the gene matches. In DNA, the CDR3 is TGTGCCAGCTCACCAGTGGGACTACGCAATGAGCAGTTCTTC. Translated, it gives CASSPVGLRNEQFF.

The rearrangement links TRBV4-2 to TRBJ2-7; perhaps TRBD2 as D (6 bases). The germline CDR1 and CDR2 sequences are LGHNA and YNFKEQ. Deletions cut 1 base from V and 3 bases from J, with 10 bases between. The CDR3 runs 14 residues. In DNA form, the CDR3 reads TGTGCCAGCAGCCAAGGGGGGGAGAGCTACGAGCAGTACTTC. Translated, it gives CASSQGGESYEQYF.

This chain links TRBV7-9 with TRBJ2-5; 8 positions agree with TRBD1. Germline lookup yields CDR1 SEHNR and CDR2 FQNEAQ (reference sequence). Trimming cost V 2 bases and J 4 bases; bases outside gene matches: 6. The CDR3 length is 15 residues. CDR3 loop: CASSLSPGGRETQYF. CDR3 coding DNA: TGTGCCAGCAGCTTATCACCAGGGGGCCGAGAGACCCAGTACTTC.